Sequencing of this TCR beta chain was carried out in a study of T cell responses to AZD1222 COVID-19 vaccine. Across the study: Pooling was applied to second doses at about 4 or about 12 weeks. Study results and caveats: Among the donors, most were white British and more were female, and clonal diversity was possibly underestimated. Among vaccine-associated CD4 TCRs, coverage spanned spike, with dominance at 160-218 and 743-854.

Only in-frame clones appear in the TCRdb table, and some are missing; sequencing was by immunoSEQ multiplex PCR. The sample lists fewer than 200,000 clones; 85% to 90% were seen once. To note about this clone: Antigen: not known.

There are 15 residues in the CDR3. J was trimmed by 0 bases and V by 5 bases; bases with no gene match: 6. Germline CDR1 is SGHVS and CDR2 is FQNEAQ. The genes are TRBV7-8 and TRBJ1-2; 7 nucleotides line up with TRBD1. This clonotype was obtained from an adult in good health. This specimen was peripheral blood, taken on day 0 of AZD1222 vaccination. This chain's CDR3 is CASSPGQATNYGYTF. CDR3 nucleotides: TGTGCCAGCAGCCCAGGACAGGCAACTAACTATGGCTACACCTTC.